Described below is a single TCR beta chain sequence and its context. Original methodology: Estimation of nucleated cell counts relied on the amplification of reference gene primers. The assay was immunoSEQ multiplex PCR, and TCRdb's table has in-frame clones only and misses some. That table gives V, J and clone size, and the DNA gave D and trimming. The sample consists of approximately 250,000 clones, roughly 80% of them appearing once. These data are taken from a study of blood T cell repertoires in COVID-19. Study-wide background: There were acute and convalescent COVID-19 samples, and they came from the United States, Italy and Spain. In each case, the material was cDNA or gDNA derived from T cells, B-cell-depleted T cells, or PBMCs.

The germline V gene encodes CDR1 LGHNA and CDR2 YNFKEQ. V lost 0 bases to trimming and J lost 11 bases, with 11 bases between them. The CDR3 consists of 13 residues. Sequencing input: peripheral blood. This clonotype was obtained from a woman aged 50 to 65 with acute or convalescent COVID-19. The genes are TRBV4-2 and TRBJ2-1; D gene ambiguous. Written as DNA, the CDR3 is TGTGCCAGCAGCCAAGAATGGCGGCAGCAGCAGTTCTTC. Translated: CASSQEWRQQQFF.